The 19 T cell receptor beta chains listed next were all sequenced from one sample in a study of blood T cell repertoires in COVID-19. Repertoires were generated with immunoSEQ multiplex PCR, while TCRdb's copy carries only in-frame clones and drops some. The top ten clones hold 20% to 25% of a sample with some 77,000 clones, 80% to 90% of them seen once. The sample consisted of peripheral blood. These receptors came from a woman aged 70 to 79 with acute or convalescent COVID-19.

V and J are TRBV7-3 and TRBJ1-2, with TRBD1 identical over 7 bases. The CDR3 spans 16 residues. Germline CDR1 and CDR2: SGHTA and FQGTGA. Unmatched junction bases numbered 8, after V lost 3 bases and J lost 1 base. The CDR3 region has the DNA TGTGCCAGCAGCTTCACGGGACAGAGGATTAACTATGGCTACACCTTC. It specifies CASSFTGQRINYGYTF.

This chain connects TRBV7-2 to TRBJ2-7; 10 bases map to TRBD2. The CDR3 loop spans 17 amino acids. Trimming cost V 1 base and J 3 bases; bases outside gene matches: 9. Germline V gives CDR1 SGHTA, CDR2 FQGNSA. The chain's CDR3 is CASSLDGSGRARYEQYF. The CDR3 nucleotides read TGTGCCAGCAGCTTAGATGGGAGCGGGAGGGCCCGCTACGAGCAGTACTTC.

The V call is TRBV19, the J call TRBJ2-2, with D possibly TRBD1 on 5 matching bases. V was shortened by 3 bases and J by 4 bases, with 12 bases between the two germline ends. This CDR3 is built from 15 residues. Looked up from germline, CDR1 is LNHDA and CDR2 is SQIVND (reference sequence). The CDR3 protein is CASSIAQGSTGELFF. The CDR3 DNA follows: TGTGCCAGTAGTATCGCCCAGGGCAGCACCGGGGAGCTGTTTTTT.

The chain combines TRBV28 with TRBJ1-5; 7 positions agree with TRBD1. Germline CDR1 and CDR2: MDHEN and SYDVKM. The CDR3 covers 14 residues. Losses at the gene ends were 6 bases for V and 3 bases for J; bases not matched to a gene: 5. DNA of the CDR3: TGTGCCAGCAGCCCGGGACAGTTCAATCAGCCCCAGCATTTT. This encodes CASSPGQFNQPQHF.

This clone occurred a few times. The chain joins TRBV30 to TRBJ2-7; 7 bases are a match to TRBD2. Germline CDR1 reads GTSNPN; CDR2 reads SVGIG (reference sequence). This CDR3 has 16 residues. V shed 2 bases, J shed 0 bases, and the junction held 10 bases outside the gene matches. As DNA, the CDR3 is TGTGCCTGGAGTTGGCGCCTTGGCGGGAGCTCCTACGAGCAGTACTTC. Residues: CAWSWRLGGSSYEQYF.

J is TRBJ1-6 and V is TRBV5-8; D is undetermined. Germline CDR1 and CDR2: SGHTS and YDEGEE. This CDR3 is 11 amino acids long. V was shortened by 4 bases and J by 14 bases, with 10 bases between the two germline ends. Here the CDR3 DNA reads TGTGCCAGCAGCCCGCACAGTTCCCTCCACTTT. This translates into CASSPHSSLHF.

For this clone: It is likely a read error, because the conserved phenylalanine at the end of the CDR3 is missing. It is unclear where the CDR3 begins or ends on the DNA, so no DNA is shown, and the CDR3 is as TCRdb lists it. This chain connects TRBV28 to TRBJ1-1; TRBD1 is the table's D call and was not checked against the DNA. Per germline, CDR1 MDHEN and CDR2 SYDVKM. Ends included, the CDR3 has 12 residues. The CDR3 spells CASSLRVGTVGV.

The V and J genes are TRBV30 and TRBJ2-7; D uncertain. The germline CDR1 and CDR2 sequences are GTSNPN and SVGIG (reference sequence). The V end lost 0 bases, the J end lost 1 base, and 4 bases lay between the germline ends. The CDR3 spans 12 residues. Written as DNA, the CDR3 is TGTGCCTGGAGTGTACAATCCTACGAGCAGTACTTC. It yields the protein CAWSVQSYEQYF.

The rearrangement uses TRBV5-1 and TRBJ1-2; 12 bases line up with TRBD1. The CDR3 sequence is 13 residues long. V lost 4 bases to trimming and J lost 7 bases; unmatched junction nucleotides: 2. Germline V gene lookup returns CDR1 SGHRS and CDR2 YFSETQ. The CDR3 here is CASSKGQGAGYTF. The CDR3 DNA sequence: TGCGCCAGCAGCAAGGGACAGGGGGCTGGCTACACCTTC.

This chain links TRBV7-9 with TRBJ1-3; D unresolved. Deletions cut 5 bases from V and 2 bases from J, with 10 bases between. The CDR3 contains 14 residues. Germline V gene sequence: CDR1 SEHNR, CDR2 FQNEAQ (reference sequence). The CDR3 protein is CASSTRTAGNTIYF. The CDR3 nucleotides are TGTGCCAGCAGCACGCGGACTGCTGGAAACACCATATATTTT.

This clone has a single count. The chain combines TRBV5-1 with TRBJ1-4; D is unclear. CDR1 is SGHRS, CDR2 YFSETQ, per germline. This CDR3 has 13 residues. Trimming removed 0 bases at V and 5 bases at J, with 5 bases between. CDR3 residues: CASSLAQNEKLFF. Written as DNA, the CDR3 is TGCGCCAGCAGCTTGGCCCAGAATGAAAAACTGTTTTTT.

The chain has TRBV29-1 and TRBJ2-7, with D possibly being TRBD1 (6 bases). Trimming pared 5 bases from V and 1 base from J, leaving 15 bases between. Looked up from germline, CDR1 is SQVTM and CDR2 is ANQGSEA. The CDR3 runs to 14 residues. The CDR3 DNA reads TGCAGCGTTAGTACAGGGTTTCGATCCTACGAGCAGTACTTC. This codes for CSVSTGFRSYEQYF.

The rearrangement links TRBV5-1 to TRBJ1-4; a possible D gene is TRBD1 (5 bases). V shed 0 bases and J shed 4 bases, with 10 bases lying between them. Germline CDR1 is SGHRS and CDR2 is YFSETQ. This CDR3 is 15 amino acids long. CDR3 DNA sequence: TGCGCCAGCAGCTTGGGGGACTGGGTTAATGAAAAACTGTTTTTT. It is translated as CASSLGDWVNEKLFF.

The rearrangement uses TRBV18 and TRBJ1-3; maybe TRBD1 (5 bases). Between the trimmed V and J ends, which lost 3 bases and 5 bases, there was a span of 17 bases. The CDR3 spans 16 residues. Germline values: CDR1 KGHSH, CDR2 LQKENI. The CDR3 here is CASSPSEGTGRNTIYF. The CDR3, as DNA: TGTGCCAGCTCACCTTCCGAGGGGACTGGGAGAAACACCATATATTTT.

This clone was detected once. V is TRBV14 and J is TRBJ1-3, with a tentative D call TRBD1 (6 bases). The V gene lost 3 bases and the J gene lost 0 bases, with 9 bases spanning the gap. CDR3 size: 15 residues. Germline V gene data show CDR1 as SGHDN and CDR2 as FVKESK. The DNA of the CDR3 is TGTGCCAGCAGCCATGACAGGTTCTCTGGAAACACCATATATTTT. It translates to CASSHDRFSGNTIYF. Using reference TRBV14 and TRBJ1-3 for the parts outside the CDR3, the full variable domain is EAGVTQFPSHSVIEKGQTVTLRCDPISGHDNLYWYRRVMGKEIKFLLHFVKESKQDESGMPNNRFLAERTGGTYSTLKVQPAELEDSGVYFCASSHDRFSGNTIYFGEGSWLTVV.

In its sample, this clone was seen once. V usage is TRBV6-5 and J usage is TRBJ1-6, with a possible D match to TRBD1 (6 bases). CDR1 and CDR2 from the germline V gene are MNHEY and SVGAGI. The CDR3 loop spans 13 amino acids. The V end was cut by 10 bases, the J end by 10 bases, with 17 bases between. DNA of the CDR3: TGTGCCACCCGGGACATCCAGCGGTCACCCCTCCACTTT. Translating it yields CATRDIQRSPLHF.

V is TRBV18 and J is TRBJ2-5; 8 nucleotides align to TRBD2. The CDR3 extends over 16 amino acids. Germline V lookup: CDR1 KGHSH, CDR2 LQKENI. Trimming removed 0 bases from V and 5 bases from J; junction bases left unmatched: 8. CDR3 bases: TGTGCCAGCTCACCACCGGAAGCGGGAGTACGGGAGACCCAGTACTTC. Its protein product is CASSPPEAGVRETQYF.

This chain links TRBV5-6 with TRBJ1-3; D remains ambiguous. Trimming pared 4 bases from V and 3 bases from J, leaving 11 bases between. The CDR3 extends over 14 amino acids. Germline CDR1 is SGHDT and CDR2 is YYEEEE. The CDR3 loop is CASSLNLFGNTIYF. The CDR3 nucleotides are TGTGCCAGCAGCCTGAATCTATTTGGAAACACCATATATTTT.

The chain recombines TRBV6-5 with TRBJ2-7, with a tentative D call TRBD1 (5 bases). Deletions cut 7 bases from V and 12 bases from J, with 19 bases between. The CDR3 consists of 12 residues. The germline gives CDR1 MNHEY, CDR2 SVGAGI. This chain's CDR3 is CASTGGQGDPYF. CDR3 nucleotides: TGTGCCAGCACCGGTGGACAAGGCGATCCGTACTTC.